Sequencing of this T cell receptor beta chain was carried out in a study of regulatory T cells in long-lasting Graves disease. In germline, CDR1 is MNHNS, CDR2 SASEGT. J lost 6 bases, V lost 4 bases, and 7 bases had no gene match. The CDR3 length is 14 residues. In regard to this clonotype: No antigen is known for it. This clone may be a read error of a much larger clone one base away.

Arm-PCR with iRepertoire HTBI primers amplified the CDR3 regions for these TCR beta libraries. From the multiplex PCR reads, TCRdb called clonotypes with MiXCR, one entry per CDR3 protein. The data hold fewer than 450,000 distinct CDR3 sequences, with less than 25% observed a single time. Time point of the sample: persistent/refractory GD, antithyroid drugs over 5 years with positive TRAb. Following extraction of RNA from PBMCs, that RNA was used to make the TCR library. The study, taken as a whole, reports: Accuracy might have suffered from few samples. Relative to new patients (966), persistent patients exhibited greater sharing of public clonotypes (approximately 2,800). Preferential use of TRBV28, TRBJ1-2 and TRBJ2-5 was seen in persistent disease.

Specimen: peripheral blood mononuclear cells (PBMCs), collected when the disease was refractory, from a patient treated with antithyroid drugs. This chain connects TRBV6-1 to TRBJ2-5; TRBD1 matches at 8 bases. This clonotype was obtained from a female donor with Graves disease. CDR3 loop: CASSGAGGKQTQYF. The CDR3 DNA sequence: TGTGCCAGCAGTGGGGCAGGGGGCAAGCAGACCCAGTACTTC.